Following are 20 T cell receptor beta chains from one sample sequenced in a study of graft-versus-host responses after intestinal transplantation. Graft material was processed, releasing intraepithelial and lamina propria lymphocytes. Profiling relied on immunoSEQ multiplex PCR, and the TCRdb table lists in-frame clones only, not all of them. The sample includes about 9,600 clones, approximately 86% of them seen just once. The sample consisted of ileum tissue, taken around 740 days after intestinal transplantation. All receptors come from a human patient who received an intestinal transplant, so some T cells may come from the graft donor.

The chain carries TRBV10-3 and TRBJ2-3, with D perhaps given as TRBD1 or TRBD2 (5 bases each). There are 14 residues in the CDR3. CDR1 is ENHRY and CDR2 is SYGVKD in the germline V gene. V dropped 10 bases and J dropped 3 bases, with 17 bases sitting between them. In nucleotides, the CDR3 is TGTGCCAGTAACCCGGGACGGGGTACAGATACGCAGTATTTT. This translates into CASNPGRGTDTQYF.

The chain links TRBV2 to TRBJ2-7, with TRBD2 identical over 9 bases. This CDR3 region has 14 residues. The trim removed 6 bases at V and 3 bases at J, leaving 6 bases unmatched. Germline V gives CDR1 SNHLY, CDR2 FYNNEI. The CDR3 sequence: CASSVAGAFYEQYF. The CDR3 DNA follows: TGTGCCAGCAGCGTAGCGGGAGCTTTCTACGAGCAGTACTTC.

The rearrangement uses TRBV27 and TRBJ1-2, with 9 bases fitting TRBD1. CDR3 size: 14 residues. Losses at the gene ends were 6 bases for V and 6 bases for J; bases not matched to a gene: 8. Germline V gene lookup returns CDR1 MNHEY and CDR2 SMNVEV (reference sequence). The CDR3 DNA reads TGTGCCAGCAGACCTGGGACAGGGTTTAATGGCTACACCTTC. This translates into CASRPGTGFNGYTF.

The chain uses TRBV18 and TRBJ2-4, with 14 bases that match TRBD2. The germline gives CDR1 KGHSH, CDR2 LQKENI. V lost 3 bases, J lost 7 bases, and 2 bases stayed unmatched. The CDR3 runs to 15 residues. This CDR3 reads CASSPTSGGANIQYF. CDR3 DNA sequence: TGTGCCAGCTCACCGACTAGCGGGGGGGCCAACATTCAGTACTTC.

The chain is built from TRBV2 and TRBJ2-7, with D tentatively TRBD1 (5 bases). The germline CDR1 and CDR2 sequences are SNHLY and FYNNEI. With 7 bases removed from V and 0 bases from J, the gap between germline ends came to 13 bases. This CDR3 has 14 residues. The CDR3 reads CASIPGHGSYEQYF. For the CDR3, the DNA is TGTGCCAGCATACCCGGACACGGCTCCTACGAGCAGTACTTC.

V gene TRBV7-3 combines with J gene TRBJ2-5; D remains ambiguous. V lost 4 bases and J lost 0, with 6 bases in between. The CDR3 length is 13 residues. Germline CDR1 and CDR2: SGHTA and FQGTGA. CDR3 DNA sequence: TGTGCCAGCAGCTCCAATTACCAAGAGACCCAGTACTTC. Translating gives CASSSNYQETQYF. The whole variable domain, remainder taken from reference TRBV7-3 and TRBJ2-5, is GAGVSQTPSNKVTEKGKYVELRCDPISGHTALYWYRQSLGQGPEFLIYFQGTGAADDSGLPNDRFFAVRPEGSVSTLKIQRTERGDSAVYLCASSSNYQETQYFGPGTRLLVL.

The chain joins TRBV7-9 to TRBJ2-3; weak D call: TRBD1 (6 bases). The V gene's germline CDR1 is SEHNR and CDR2 FQNEAQ (reference sequence). This CDR3 spans 14 amino acids. The V gene lost 7 bases and the J gene lost 2 bases, with 13 bases spanning the gap. CDR3 loop: CASTADRDTDTQYF. CDR3 coding DNA: TGTGCCAGCACGGCGGACAGAGACACAGATACGCAGTATTTT.

This CDR3 reads CASSPRQDGSNQPQHF. CDR3 sequence (DNA): TGTGCCAGCAGCCCCAGACAGGATGGTAGCAATCAGCCCCAGCATTTT. The gene calls are TRBV7-2 and TRBJ1-5; perhaps TRBD1 as D (6 bases). The ends were cut back, 5 bases at V and 0 bases at J, with 14 bases in the middle. The CDR3 runs 16 residues. Germline CDR1 SGHTA, CDR2 FQGNSA.

The V and J genes are TRBV29-1 and TRBJ1-2; the D is unclear. The germline gives CDR1 SQVTM, CDR2 ANQGSEA. This CDR3 spans 13 amino acids. V dropped 0 bases and J dropped 2 bases, with 7 bases sitting between them. The CDR3 here is CSVEERPNYGYTF. The CDR3 region has the DNA TGCAGCGTTGAAGAAAGGCCAAACTATGGCTACACCTTC. Using reference TRBV29-1 and TRBJ1-2 for the parts outside the CDR3, the full variable domain is SAVISQKPSRDICQRGTSLTIQCQVDSQVTMMFWYRQQPGQSLTLIATANQGSEATYESGFVIDKFPISRPNLTFSTLTVSNMSPEDSSIYLCSVEERPNYGYTFGSGTRLTVV.

In its sample, this clone was seen once. The genes are TRBV28 and TRBJ2-7, with TRBD1 as a possible D gene (6 bases). There are 14 residues in the CDR3. With 5 bases removed from V and 2 bases from J, the gap between germline ends came to 13 bases. Germline CDR1 MDHEN, CDR2 SYDVKM. Here the CDR3 reads CASSPPTGPYEQYF. CDR3 bases: TGTGCCAGCAGTCCCCCGACAGGTCCCTACGAGCAGTACTTC.

The rearrangement uses TRBV4-1 and TRBJ2-6, with 9 nucleotides matching TRBD1. This CDR3 is built from 17 residues. Looked up from germline, CDR1 is MGHRA and CDR2 is YSYEKL. V shed 2 bases and J 4 bases; nucleotides not matched to a gene: 6. The CDR3 nucleotides are TGCGCCAGCAGCCAACATAGGACAGGGGCCGGGGCCAACGTCCTGACTTTC. It encodes CASSQHRTGAGANVLTF.

The chain couples TRBV28 to TRBJ2-7; TRBD2 matches 7 bases. J gave up 2 bases and V 2 bases, and 12 bases lay outside the gene matches. Germline loops: CDR1 MDHEN, CDR2 SYDVKM. The CDR3 runs 17 residues. The CDR3 here is CASSLPTLASTAYEQYF. The CDR3 nucleotides read TGTGCCAGCAGTTTACCGACACTAGCGAGTACGGCCTACGAGCAGTACTTC. Full variable domain (outside the CDR3, taken from reference TRBV28 and TRBJ2-7): DVKVTQSSRYLVKRTGEKVFLECVQDMDHENMFWYRQDPGLGLRLIYFSYDVKMKEKGDIPEGYSVSREKKERFSLILESASTNQTSMYLCASSLPTLASTAYEQYFGPGTRLTVT.

The sample holds one count of this clone. This chain connects TRBV28 to TRBJ1-5; perhaps TRBD1 as D (6 bases). Deletions cut 7 bases from V and 4 bases from J, with 14 bases between. CDR1 is MDHEN and CDR2 is SYDVKM in the germline V gene. This CDR3 is built from 14 residues. The chain's CDR3 is CASTPGARNQPQHF. The DNA of the CDR3 is TGTGCCAGCACTCCAGGGGCCCGAAATCAGCCCCAGCATTTT.

This clone was recorded only once. This chain uses TRBV6-6 with TRBJ2-5; D may match TRBD1 or TRBD2 (5 bases each). CDR3 length: 15 amino acids. Germline V lookup: CDR1 MNHNY, CDR2 SVGAGI (reference sequence). V was clipped by 6 bases and J by 3 bases, with 17 bases between them. The CDR3 DNA reads as TGTGCCAGCAGACCCTACTACGGGGCCGAAGAGACCCAGTACTTC. This translates into CASRPYYGAEETQYF.

The J gene is TRBJ2-5, the V gene TRBV7-9; D is uncertain. The CDR3 runs 12 residues. Germline values: CDR1 SEHNR, CDR2 FQNEAQ (reference sequence). Trimming removed 5 bases from V and 5 bases from J, with 9 bases in between. The CDR3: CASSASSETQYF. The CDR3, as DNA: TGTGCCAGCAGCGCATCTAGTGAGACCCAGTACTTC.

The chain couples TRBV10-3 to TRBJ1-1; D not certain. CDR1 and CDR2 (germline): ENHRY, SYGVKD. V was shortened by 6 bases and J by 1 base, with 3 bases between the two germline ends. The CDR3 extends over 11 amino acids. CDR3 residues: CAIRENTEAFF. The CDR3 coding sequence is TGTGCCATCAGAGAGAACACTGAAGCTTTCTTT.

J is TRBJ1-2 and V is TRBV18; 7 positions match TRBD1. Germline loops: CDR1 KGHSH, CDR2 LQKENI. This CDR3 comprises 13 residues. V dropped 4 bases and J dropped 4; count of bases not matched to a gene: 3. CDR3 sequence (DNA): TGTGCCAGCTCACTCAGGGACAGCTATGGCTACACCTTC. It specifies CASSLRDSYGYTF. Full variable domain (rest looked up from reference TRBV18 and TRBJ1-2): NAGVMQNPRHLVRRRGQEARLRCSPMKGHSHVYWYRQLPEEGLKFMVYLQKENIIDESGMPKERFSAEFPKEGPSILRIQQVVRGDSAAYFCASSLRDSYGYTFGSGTRLTVV.

In this sample, this clone turned up once. The chain joins TRBV28 to TRBJ1-1, with 10 bases that match TRBD1. Germline V gives CDR1 MDHEN, CDR2 SYDVKM. The ends lost 7 bases at V and 10 bases at J; junction bases unmatched: 15. This CDR3 has 15 amino acids. CDR3 nucleotides: TGTGCCAGCACCGACACCAGACAGGGGGCCCGGGGAGCTTTCTTT. Protein: CASTDTRQGARGAFF.

The rearrangement joins TRBV12-2 to TRBJ1-3; the DNA was not compared with TRBD1, the D call given in the table. TRBV12-2 is tagged as a pseudogene. This CDR3 has 17 amino acids. CDR3 sequence reads: CASRSVFEGVSGNTIYF. The CDR3 DNA follows: TGTGCAAGTCGCTCGGTTTTCGAAGGGGTCTCTGGAAACACCATATATTTT.

The chain carries TRBV4-3 and TRBJ2-5; D unclear. The V and J ends lost 0 bases and 5 bases respectively, with 10 bases between them. The CDR3 totals 14 residues. Per the germline V gene, CDR1 is LGHNA and CDR2 is YSLEER. CDR3 coding DNA: TGCGCCAGCAGCCAAGAAGGGCTTCTTGAGACCCAGTACTTC. This translates into CASSQEGLLETQYF.